This passage covers 15 T cell receptor beta chains from one sample sequenced in a study of blood T cell repertoires in COVID-19. Some clones are missing from TCRdb's copy, which holds only in-frame ones; the method was immunoSEQ multiplex PCR. The table records over 300,000 clones, around 86% of them present only once. Sequencing was performed on PBMCs or T cells enriched from blood (not recorded which). Every receptor here comes from a woman between 18 and 30 years old who had recovered from COVID-19.

The chain links TRBV5-4 to TRBJ2-2, with 9 nucleotides matching TRBD2. The CDR3 covers 16 residues. From germline, CDR1 is SGHNT and CDR2 YYREEE (reference sequence). Unmatched junction bases numbered 7, after V lost 4 bases and J lost 3 bases. DNA of the CDR3: TGTGCCAGCAGCCCTTTTAGCGGGAGAGACACCGGGGAGCTGTTTTTT. Its translation: CASSPFSGRDTGELFF.

J is TRBJ2-1 and V is TRBV5-1, with 8 bases aligning to TRBD1. This CDR3 spans 16 amino acids. V lost 0 bases and J lost 5; bases outside the gene matches: 7. Germline V lookup: CDR1 SGHRS, CDR2 YFSETQ. The CDR3: CASSLGGTGTHNEQFF. DNA for the CDR3: TGCGCCAGCAGCTTGGGGGGGACAGGTACACACAATGAGCAGTTCTTC.

The genes are TRBV28 and TRBJ1-5; maybe TRBD1 (5 bases). Trimming cost V 5 bases and J 0 bases, with 17 bases left between them. Germline assignment: CDR1 MDHEN and CDR2 SYDVKM. CDR3 size: 17 residues. The CDR3 nucleotides are TGTGCCAGCAGTCCCGGATACAGGCGTTATAGCAATCAGCCCCAGCATTTT. Encoded protein: CASSPGYRRYSNQPQHF.

As for this clone: One junction end does not reproduce the germline sequence, and a read error may be involved. The chain links TRBV7-7 to TRBJ2-1; the match to TRBD1 covers 8 bases. Germline values: CDR1 SSHAT, CDR2 FNYEAQ (reference sequence). The CDR3 loop spans 14 amino acids. This chain's CDR3 is CASSSDRGNNEQFF. The CDR3 DNA reads as TGTGCTAGCAGCTCCGACAGGGGAAACAATGAGCAGTTCTTC.

DNA of the CDR3: TGTGCCAGTGGGGATCCGGGAGATCAAGGGACAGATACGCAGTATTTT. This gives the protein CASGDPGDQGTDTQYF. The chain employs TRBV19 and TRBJ2-3, with a tentative D call TRBD2 (6 bases). Germline V lookup: CDR1 LNHDA, CDR2 SQIVND (reference sequence). CDR3 length: 16 residues. V was clipped by 8 bases and J by 3 bases, with 21 bases between them.

The chain recombines TRBV3-1 (or the pseudogene TRBV3-2) with TRBJ2-5; tentatively, D is TRBD2 (6 bases). In germline, CDR1 is LGHDT, CDR2 YNNKEL (reference sequence). Deletions cut 8 bases from V and 4 bases from J, with 11 bases between. The CDR3 runs to 12 residues. The DNA for the CDR3 is TGTGCCAGCTACGGGCGGGGAGAGACCCAGTACTTC. Translating it yields CASYGRGETQYF.

The V and J genes are TRBV3-1 (or the pseudogene TRBV3-2) and TRBJ1-1, with TRBD1 matching 8 bases. Germline V gene data show CDR1 as LGHDT and CDR2 as YNNKEL (reference sequence). The J segment lost 1 base and the V segment lost 6 bases, leaving 7 bases of the junction unmatched. The CDR3 covers 15 residues. CDR3 coding DNA: TGTGCCAGCAGGACAGGGGCACCCTCGAACACTGAAGCTTTCTTT. It is translated as CASRTGAPSNTEAFF.

This clone was detected only once. The CDR3 DNA reads as TGTGCCATCAGTCCGGAGAATGAGCAGTTCTTC. This sequence encodes CAISPENEQFF. This chain joins TRBV10-3 and TRBJ2-1; no clear D gene. The V gene lost 5 bases and the J gene lost 7 bases, with 6 bases spanning the gap. The CDR3 covers 11 residues. CDR1 is ENHRY, CDR2 SYGVKD, per germline.

Regarding this clone: Other DNA sequences in this specimen translate into the identical CDR3. The CDR3 DNA sequence: TGTGCCAGCAGCCCGACAGGGGGGAACACTGAAGCTTTCTTT. It codes for CASSPTGGNTEAFF. The genes are TRBV7-3 and TRBJ1-1, with 9 bases aligning to TRBD1. Germline V gives CDR1 SGHTA, CDR2 FQGTGA. V trimming: 5 bases; J trimming: 1 base; junction bases outside the gene matches: 2. The CDR3 loop spans 14 amino acids.

This sequence joins TRBV4-1 and TRBJ2-7; TRBD1 matches at 9 bases. This CDR3 has 16 amino acids. V trimming: 3 bases; J trimming: 5 bases; junction bases outside the gene matches: 11. From germline, CDR1 is MGHRA and CDR2 YSYEKL. The CDR3 reads CASSQDVRDRDDEQYF. The DNA of the CDR3 is TGCGCCAGCAGCCAGGACGTCCGGGACAGGGACGACGAGCAGTACTTC.

This chain uses TRBV4-2 with TRBJ2-6, with TRBD2 matching over 7 bases. V was pared by 0 bases and J by 2 bases, with 10 bases of the junction left unmatched. Per the germline V gene, CDR1 is LGHNA and CDR2 is YNFKEQ. This CDR3 comprises 19 residues. The CDR3 here is CASSQERVGLVTGANVLTF. The CDR3, as DNA: TGTGCCAGCAGCCAAGAGCGGGTAGGACTAGTCACTGGGGCCAACGTCCTGACTTTC.

The CDR3 nucleotides are TGTGCCAGCAGCCCGGACAGTATCTCAGACATAAGCTCTGGAAACACCATATATTTT. Its translation is CASSPDSISDISSGNTIYF. The V and J genes are TRBV7-9 and TRBJ1-3, with D possibly matching TRBD1 (6 bases). V was clipped by 5 bases and J by 0 bases, with 23 bases between them. CDR3 length equals 19 residues. The germline gives CDR1 SEHNR, CDR2 FQNEAQ (reference sequence).

This chain joins TRBV12-5 and TRBJ1-1; 7 bases align to TRBD1. The CDR3 totals 14 residues. J was trimmed by 4 bases and V by 2 bases; bases with no gene match: 4. The germline gives CDR1 LGHNT, CDR2 FRNRAP. The CDR3 sequence is CASGLTGARTEAFF. DNA of the CDR3: TGTGCTAGTGGTTTGACAGGGGCGCGCACTGAAGCTTTCTTT.

Note on this clone: A much larger clone differs from this one at a single base, so this may be a read error. The chain joins TRBV5-5 to TRBJ2-7; 7 bases are a match to TRBD1. The CDR3 loop spans 12 amino acids. The J segment lost 3 bases and the V segment lost 4 bases, leaving 1 base of the junction unmatched. Germline-derived CDR1 and CDR2 are SGHKS and YYEKEE (reference sequence). CDR3 sequence: CASSGDSYEQYF. DNA for the CDR3: TGTGCCAGCAGCGGGGACAGCTACGAGCAGTACTTC.

The table lists this clone with a few counts. This chain uses TRBV19 with TRBJ2-1; D is undetermined. CDR1 LNHDA and CDR2 SQIVND come from the germline V gene (reference sequence). The CDR3 length is 13 residues. Trimming shortened V by 0 bases and J by 7 bases, and 7 bases separated the two germline ends. This chain's CDR3 is CASSIDMLNEQFF. In DNA, the CDR3 is TGTGCCAGTAGTATAGATATGCTAAATGAGCAGTTCTTC. The whole variable domain, filled in from reference TRBV19 and TRBJ2-1, reads DGGITQSPKYLFRKEGQNVTLSCEQNLNHDAMYWYRQDPGQGLRLIYYSQIVNDFQKGDIAEGYSVSREKKESFPLTVTSAQKNPTAFYLCASSIDMLNEQFFGPGTRLTVL.